This T cell receptor beta chain was sequenced for a study of T cell changes during pregnancy in multiple sclerosis. Sequencing was performed with immunoSEQ multiplex PCR; in TCRdb, only in-frame clones are kept and a portion is missing. The sample includes over 90,000 clones, over 75% seen only once; the top ten take over 0.6%. Trimming removed 0 bases at V and 5 bases at J, with 16 bases between. Germline assignment: CDR1 KGHSH and CDR2 LQKENI. The CDR3 loop spans 16 amino acids. The chain is built from TRBV18 and TRBJ2-5; the D gene is possibly TRBD2 (6 bases). The material sequenced was peripheral blood, taken in the second trimester of pregnancy. This TCR came from a female donor in good health, enrolled as a control in a pregnancy study. The CDR3 loop reads CASSPPSGGVRETQYF. CDR3 bases: TGTGCCAGCTCACCACCGAGCGGAGGGGTACGGGAGACCCAGTACTTC.